This T cell receptor beta chain stems from a study of T-cell memory formation after mild COVID-19. This clonotype was seen a handful of times. TCRdb fed the 5' RACE reads into MiXCR, producing one record per CDR3 protein. The sample holds some 150,000 distinct CDR3 sequences, 15% to 20% seen once. The material sequenced was PBMCs or a T cell subset sorted from them (not recorded which). The sequence was obtained from an adult woman who had mild COVID-19 (a few samples of this study predate the infection). Cell type and time point are not known.

The CDR3 loop reads CATSDLHNYGYTF. In DNA, the CDR3 is TGTGCCACCAGTGATTTGCATAACTATGGCTACACCTTC. The genes are TRBV24-1 and TRBJ1-2, with D unclear. Trimming shortened V by 0 bases and J by 1 base, and 2 bases separated the two germline ends. CDR3 size: 13 residues. Germline V gene lookup returns CDR1 KGHDR and CDR2 SFDVKD.